The rows below give T cell receptor beta chains drawn from one sample of a study of T cells in tumors after PD-1 blockade. Sequencing used immunoSEQ multiplex PCR; TCRdb keeps in-frame clones, though not all of them. This table holds 34,000 or so clones, about three quarters found once. Sequences were derived from PBMCs, sampled after anti-PD-1 treatment. The receptors here all came from a human donor with basal cell carcinoma. The CDR3 runs from the conserved cysteine through the conserved F or W. D genes are given only for firm matches. Size tells how often a clone was seen (once, few, many) or the class of an expanded clone, and some rows leave it out.

>TRBV5-1|few|TRBJ1-2|NA
TGCGCCAGCAGCTTGGAACAGGTTTATGGCTACACCTTC
CASSLEQVYGYTF
>TRBV7-9|NA|TRBJ2-3|NA
TGTGCCAGCAGTTTAAATGGCCGAGATACGCAGTATTTT
CASSLNGRDTQYF
>TRBV19|few|TRBJ2-2|TRBD1
TGTGCCAGTAGCCACCGGGACAGGCTCACCGGGGAGCTGTTTTTT
CASSHRDRLTGELFF
>TRBV9|NA|TRBJ1-3|NA
TGTGCCAGCAGCGCCGATCAGGGCACCATATATTTT
CASSADQGTIYF
>TRBV19|NA|TRBJ1-2|NA
TGTGCCAGTAGTATCCTCTGGGGAGGGAGAGCCTTCGCTAACTATGGCTACACCTTC
CASSILWGGRAFANYGYTF
>TRBV25-1|NA|TRBJ2-7|NA
TGTGCCAGCACCCCGGGTGGAGGGGTCTACGAGCAGTACTTC
CASTPGGGVYEQYF
>TRBV21-1|NA|TRBJ2-7|NA
TGTGCCAGCAGTCGGGTCCCCGTTTGGTGTGGGACAGGGGGCTTCTTGGTCTACGAGCAGTACTTC
CASSRVPVWCGTGGFLVYEQYF
>TRBV7-2|NA|TRBJ1-1|NA
TGTGCCAGCAGCTTAGGGGTACGCAGGGACACTGAAGCTTTCTTT
CASSLGVRRDTEAFF
>TRBV19|NA|TRBJ2-1|TRBD1
TGTGCCAGTAGTACGAGCCAGACAGGGTGGAATGAGCAGTTCTTC
CASSTSQTGWNEQFF
>TRBV5-4|NA|TRBJ2-3|NA
TGTGCCAGCAGCGATGGGGGCTTTGGCGCAGATACGCAGTATTTT
CASSDGGFGADTQYF
>TRBV14|NA|TRBJ2-1|TRBD2
TGTGCCAGCAGCCAAGGGAGCGGGGGGGCCTACAATGAGCAGTTCTTC
CASSQGSGGAYNEQFF
>TRBV12-3/TRBV12-4|NA|TRBJ1-1|NA
TGTGCCAGCAGTGAGGGACCCTCTGGGAGTTTCTTT
CASSEGPSGSFF
>TRBV19|NA|TRBJ1-2|TRBD1
TGTGCCAGTTGGACAGGGGGCAATGGCTACACCTTC
CASWTGGNGYTF
>TRBV10-3|NA|TRBJ2-3|NA
TGTGCCATCAAAGGCGGGACCGTACTCACAGATACGCAGTATTTT
CAIKGGTVLTDTQYF
>TRBV14|few|TRBJ1-3|NA
TGTGCCAGCAGCTACGATTATGGGGTGGACACCATATATTTT
CASSYDYGVDTIYF
>TRBV27|NA|TRBJ2-1|TRBD2
TGTGCCAGCAGTCCCCTTGGGACTAGCAGCTCCAATGAGCAGTTCTTC
CASSPLGTSSSNEQFF
>TRBV7-2|NA|TRBJ2-5|NA
TGTGCCAGCAGCTTACAAGAGACCCAGTACTTC
CASSLQETQYF
>TRBV7-2|NA|TRBJ1-1|TRBD1
TGTGCCAGCAGCCCAGGACAGGGTTTCACTGAAGCTTTCTTT
CASSPGQGFTEAFF
>TRBV19|NA|TRBJ1-5|TRBD1
TGTGCCAGTACCGACAGGGAAGGACAGCCCCAGCATTTT
CASTDREGQPQHF
>TRBV2|NA|TRBJ1-1|NA
TGTGCCAGCACCCCACGAGGGCAGATGAACACTGAAGCTTTCTTT
CASTPRGQMNTEAFF
>TRBV4-1|NA|TRBJ2-1|NA
TGCGCCAGCAGCCAACTCCGGGCCTTATCCAAAGAGCAGTTCTTC
CASSQLRALSKEQFF
>TRBV5-3|NA|TRBJ1-1|NA
TGTGCCAGAGCAGGGGTGACTGAAGCTTTCTTT
CARAGVTEAFF
>TRBV4-3|NA|TRBJ1-6|TRBD1
TGCGCCAGCAGCCTGGGACAGGGTGAGGGTTCACCCCTCCACTTT
CASSLGQGEGSPLHF
>TRBV5-1|NA|TRBJ2-7|NA
TGCGCCAGCAGCTTGGTTAGGGGGAGCTCCTACGAGCAGTACTTC
CASSLVRGSSYEQYF
>TRBV27|NA|TRBJ2-6|NA
TGTGCCAGCAGTTTATCAGGCCCCAACGTCCTGACTTTC
CASSLSGPNVLTF
>TRBV6-2/TRBV6-3|NA|TRBJ2-1|NA
TGTGCCAGCAGTATTGGGGGTTTGGAGCAGTTCTTC
CASSIGGLEQFF
>TRBV6-6|NA|TRBJ1-2|NA
TGTGCCAGCACCCTGGAGGGAGCTAACTATGGCTACACCTTC
CASTLEGANYGYTF
>TRBV7-2|NA|TRBJ2-6|NA
TGTGCCAGCAGATTGGATGCGGGACAGTGGCGCTCTGGGGCCAACGTCCTGACTTTC
CASRLDAGQWRSGANVLTF
>TRBV30|NA|TRBJ1-1|TRBD1
TGTGCCTGGAGTGTTGTCAGGGGGACATCTGAAGCTTTCTTT
CAWSVVRGTSEAFF
>TRBV2|few|TRBJ2-5|NA
TGTGCCAGCAAGGGCGAAGAGACCCAGTACTTC
CASKGEETQYF
>TRBV4-3|NA|TRBJ2-4|TRBD1
TGCGCCAGCAGCCGCGTTACAGGGGGAAATGGCAAAAACATTCAGTACTTC
CASSRVTGGNGKNIQYF
>TRBV10-3|NA|TRBJ1-4|TRBD1
TGTGCCATCAGCCGGGACAGGGAATATGAAAAACTGTTTTTT
CAISRDREYEKLFF
>TRBV7-3|NA|TRBJ2-1|TRBD2
TGTGCCAGCAGCCCATCGACTAGCGGGGGGCCGGAGGAGCAGTTCTTC
CASSPSTSGGPEEQFF
>TRBV5-8|NA|TRBJ2-7|NA
TGTGCCAGCAGCCAGGACGGCTACGAGCAGTACTTC
CASSQDGYEQYF
>TRBV5-1|few|TRBJ1-2|NA
TGCGCCAGCAGCCCCCGGGACCGTAACTATGGCTACACCTTC
CASSPRDRNYGYTF